This TCR beta chain was documented in a study of T cell responses to AZD1222 COVID-19 vaccine. General study results and limits: Vaccine-related CD4 TCRs covered spike, predominating at 160-218 and 743-854. Spike-specific TCR breadth and depth went up after people got two AZD1222 doses. Donors were chiefly white British, with a greater number of females, and clonal diversity was perhaps underestimated. Unmutated variant regions reportedly attract nearly half of all spike-specific TCRs.

TCRdb's copy holds only in-frame clones and misses some; the assay was immunoSEQ multiplex PCR. The sample lists tens of thousands of clones; about nine tenths were seen once. About this clone itself: The target antigen is unknown.

V was trimmed by 0 bases and J by 4 bases, leaving 10 bases between them. The CDR3 covers 14 residues. The germline gives CDR1 SGHRS, CDR2 YFSETQ. Sequencing was performed on peripheral blood, taken 28 days after the second AZD1222 dose. This chain joins TRBV5-1 and TRBJ1-2, with a tentative D call TRBD1 (6 bases). This receptor was taken from an adult who received the AZD1222 COVID-19 vaccine. The CDR3 protein is CASSLAGVGYGYTF. The CDR3 DNA reads TGCGCCAGCAGCTTGGCAGGGGTCGGCTATGGCTACACCTTC.